The table lists the clone carrying this T cell receptor beta chain with a count of one. Its antigen is undetermined. Sequencing involved patients with CD8+CD57+ cell expansion previously shown by flow cytometry. Every patient presented with severe acquired aplastic anemia. Patients were untreated when blood was sampled. Looked up from germline, CDR1 is LNHDA and CDR2 is SQIVND (reference sequence). This CDR3 is 10 amino acids long. The V end was cut by 9 bases, the J end by 8 bases, with 10 bases between. CDR3 and TCR beta VDJ profiling relied on genomic DNA as the template. TCRdb reprocessed the reads via MiXCR and lists one record per CDR3 protein. The sample has roughly 61,000 distinct CDR3 sequences, just over 55% seen once. These data belong to a study of CD8+CD57+ T cells in acquired aplastic anemia. Regarding the study as a whole: Between patients and controls, around 27 CD8+ CDR3 sequences were found in common.

This receptor was identified in a human donor with aplastic anemia. The specimen sequenced was sorted CD4+, CD8+, or CD8+CD57+ T cells (not recorded which) from PBMCs. The genes are TRBV19 and TRBJ1-2; D may be TRBD1 (6 bases). CDR3 residues: CASDRPGYTF. The DNA of the CDR3 is TGTGCCAGCGACAGGCCGGGCTACACCTTC.